A selection of T cell receptor beta chains follows, all from one sample in a study of T cells in Graves' hyperthyroidism and ophthalmopathy. TCRdb recomputed calls from the multiplex PCR reads with MiXCR, one row per CDR3 protein. The sample holds 450,000 to 500,000 distinct CDR3 sequences; approximately 22% are singletons and the top ten take about 49%. Sequenced material: blood. The receptors come from a woman between 65 and 79 years old with Graves' ophthalmopathy. CDR3s leave out the opening cysteine and the closing phenylalanine or tryptophan.

V gene: TRBV20-1; CDR3 protein: SASPREGTGYT
V gene: TRBV2; CDR3 protein: ASSPDTYNEQF
V gene: TRBV2; CDR3 protein: ASRPFGSMTGTTDTQY
V gene: TRBV11-2; CDR3 protein: ASSSPAGGQETQY
V gene: TRBV20-1; CDR3 protein: SASKGTDTQY
V gene: TRBV10-2; CDR3 protein: ASSENRVAGELF
V gene: TRBV19; CDR3 protein: ASSTDRVNSPLH
V gene: TRBV29-1; CDR3 protein: SVRFRRNTEAF
V gene: TRBV4-3; CDR3 protein: ASSQVTTGNEQF
V gene: TRBV2; CDR3 protein: ASSLGRPANYGYT
V gene: TRBV3-1; CDR3 protein: ASSQRGAGTSGRVGETQY
V gene: TRBV28; CDR3 protein: ASSSGGQTDTQY
V gene: TRBV7-2; CDR3 protein: ASSYPGTGSYNEQF